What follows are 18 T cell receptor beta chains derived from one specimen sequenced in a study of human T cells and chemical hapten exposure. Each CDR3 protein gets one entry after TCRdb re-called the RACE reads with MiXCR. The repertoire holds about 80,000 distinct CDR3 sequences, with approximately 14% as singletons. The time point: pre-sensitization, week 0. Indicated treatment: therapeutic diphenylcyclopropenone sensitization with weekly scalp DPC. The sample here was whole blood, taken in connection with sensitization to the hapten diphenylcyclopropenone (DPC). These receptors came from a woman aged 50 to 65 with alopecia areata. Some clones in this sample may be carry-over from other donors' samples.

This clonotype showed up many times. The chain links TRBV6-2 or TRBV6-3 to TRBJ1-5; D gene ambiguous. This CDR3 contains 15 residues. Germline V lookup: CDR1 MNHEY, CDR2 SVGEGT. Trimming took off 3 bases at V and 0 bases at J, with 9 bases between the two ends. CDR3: CASSYGAYSNQPQHF. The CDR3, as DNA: TGTGCCAGCAGTTATGGAGCTTATAGCAATCAGCCCCAGCATTTT.

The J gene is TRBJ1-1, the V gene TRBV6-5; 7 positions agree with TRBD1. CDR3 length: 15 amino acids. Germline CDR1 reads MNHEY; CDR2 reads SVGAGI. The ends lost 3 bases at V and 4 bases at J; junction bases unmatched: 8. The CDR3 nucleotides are TGTGCCAGCAGTTATGAGTGGCAGGGGGGCACTGAAGCTTTCTTT. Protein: CASSYEWQGGTEAFF.

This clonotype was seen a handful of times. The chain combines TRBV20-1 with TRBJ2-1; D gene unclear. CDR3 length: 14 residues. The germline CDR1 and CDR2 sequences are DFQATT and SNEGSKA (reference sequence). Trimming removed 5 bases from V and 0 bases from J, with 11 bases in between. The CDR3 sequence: CSARHKSSYNEQFF. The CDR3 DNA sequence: TGCAGTGCTCGCCATAAAAGCTCCTACAATGAGCAGTTCTTC.

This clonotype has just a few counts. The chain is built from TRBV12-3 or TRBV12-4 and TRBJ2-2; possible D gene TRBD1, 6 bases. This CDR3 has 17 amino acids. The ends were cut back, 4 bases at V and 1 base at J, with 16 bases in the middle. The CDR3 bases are TGTGCCAGCAGTTCCTATCCGGGACAAGAGAACACCGGGGAGCTGTTTTTT. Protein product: CASSSYPGQENTGELFF.

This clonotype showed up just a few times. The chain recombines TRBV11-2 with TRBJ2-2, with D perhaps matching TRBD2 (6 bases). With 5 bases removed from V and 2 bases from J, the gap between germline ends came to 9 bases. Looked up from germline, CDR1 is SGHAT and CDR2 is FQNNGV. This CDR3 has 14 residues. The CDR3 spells CASSVGLNTGELFF. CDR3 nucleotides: TGTGCCAGCAGCGTGGGACTCAACACCGGGGAGCTGTTTTTT. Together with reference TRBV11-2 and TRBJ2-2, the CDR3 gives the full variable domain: EAGVAQSPRYKIIEKRQSVAFWCNPISGHATLYWYQQILGQGPKLLIQFQNNGVVDDSQLPKDRFSAERLKGVDSTLKIQPAKLEDSAVYLCASSVGLNTGELFFGEGSRLTVL.

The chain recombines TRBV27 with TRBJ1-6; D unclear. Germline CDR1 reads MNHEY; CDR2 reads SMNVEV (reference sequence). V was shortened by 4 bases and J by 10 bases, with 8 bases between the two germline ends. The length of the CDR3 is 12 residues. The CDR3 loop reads CASSSWGSPLHF. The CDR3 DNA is TGTGCCAGCAGTTCTTGGGGATCACCCCTCCACTTT.

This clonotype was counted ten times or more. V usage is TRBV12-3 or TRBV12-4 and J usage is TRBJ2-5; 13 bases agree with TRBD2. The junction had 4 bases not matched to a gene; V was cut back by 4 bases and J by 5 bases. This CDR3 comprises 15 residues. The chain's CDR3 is CASSWTSGSKETQYF. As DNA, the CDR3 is TGTGCCAGCAGTTGGACTAGCGGGAGCAAGGAGACCCAGTACTTC.

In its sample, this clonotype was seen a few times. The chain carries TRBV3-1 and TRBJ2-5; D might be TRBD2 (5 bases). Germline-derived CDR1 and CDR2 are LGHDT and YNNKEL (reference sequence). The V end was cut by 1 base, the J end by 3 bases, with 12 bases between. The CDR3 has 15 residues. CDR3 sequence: CASSQAVERKETQYF. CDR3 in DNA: TGTGCCAGCAGCCAAGCGGTGGAGCGGAAAGAGACCCAGTACTTC.

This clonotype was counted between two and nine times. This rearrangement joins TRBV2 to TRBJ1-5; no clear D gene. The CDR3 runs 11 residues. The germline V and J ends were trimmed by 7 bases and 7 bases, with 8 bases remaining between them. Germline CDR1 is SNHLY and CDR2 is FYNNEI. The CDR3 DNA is TGTGCCAGCACCCAAGGGCAGCCCCAGCATTTT. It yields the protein CASTQGQPQHF.

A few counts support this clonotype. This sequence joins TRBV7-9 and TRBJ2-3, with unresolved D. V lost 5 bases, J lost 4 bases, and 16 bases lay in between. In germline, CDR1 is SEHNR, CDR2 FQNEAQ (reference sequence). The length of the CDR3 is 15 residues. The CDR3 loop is CASSPKRRLADTQYF. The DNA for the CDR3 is TGTGCCAGCAGCCCAAAAAGACGGTTGGCAGATACGCAGTATTTT.

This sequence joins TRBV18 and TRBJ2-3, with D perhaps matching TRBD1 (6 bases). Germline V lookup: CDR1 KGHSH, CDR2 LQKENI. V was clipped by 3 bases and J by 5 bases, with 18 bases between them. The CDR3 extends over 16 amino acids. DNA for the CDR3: TGTGCCAGCTCACCGGGGACAACCTCTTCAGGAGATACGCAGTATTTT. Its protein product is CASSPGTTSSGDTQYF.

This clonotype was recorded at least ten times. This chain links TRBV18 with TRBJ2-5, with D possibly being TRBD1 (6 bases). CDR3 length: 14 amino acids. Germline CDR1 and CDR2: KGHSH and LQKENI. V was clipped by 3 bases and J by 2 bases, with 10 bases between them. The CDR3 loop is CASSPRTAQETQYF. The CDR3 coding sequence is TGTGCCAGCTCACCGCGGACAGCACAAGAGACCCAGTACTTC.

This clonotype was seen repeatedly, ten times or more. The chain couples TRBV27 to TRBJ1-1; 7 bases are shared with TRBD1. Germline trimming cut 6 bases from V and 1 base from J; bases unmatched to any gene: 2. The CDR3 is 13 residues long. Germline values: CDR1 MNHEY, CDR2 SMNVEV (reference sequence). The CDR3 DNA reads TGTGCCAGCAGACGACAGGGGAACACTGAAGCTTTCTTT. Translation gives CASRRQGNTEAFF.

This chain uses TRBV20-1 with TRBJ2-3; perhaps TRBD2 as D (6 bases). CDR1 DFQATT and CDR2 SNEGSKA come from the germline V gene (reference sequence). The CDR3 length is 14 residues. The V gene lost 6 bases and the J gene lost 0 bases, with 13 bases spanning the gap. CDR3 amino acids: CSAPPGTSTDTQYF. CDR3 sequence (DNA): TGCAGTGCCCCCCCCGGGACTAGCACAGATACGCAGTATTTT.

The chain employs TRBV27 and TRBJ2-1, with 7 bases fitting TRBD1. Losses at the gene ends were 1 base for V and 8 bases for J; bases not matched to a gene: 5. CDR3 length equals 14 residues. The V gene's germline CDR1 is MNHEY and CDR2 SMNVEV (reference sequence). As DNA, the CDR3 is TGTGCCAGCAGTTTATTAGGGGGCCTTGATGAGCAGTTCTTC. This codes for CASSLLGGLDEQFF.

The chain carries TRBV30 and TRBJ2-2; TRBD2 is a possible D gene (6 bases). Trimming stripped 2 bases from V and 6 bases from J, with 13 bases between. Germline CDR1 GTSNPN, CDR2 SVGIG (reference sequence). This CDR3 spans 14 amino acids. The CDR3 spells CAWSSGLSPGELFF. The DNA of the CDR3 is TGTGCCTGGAGTTCGGGACTCTCCCCCGGGGAGCTGTTTTTT.

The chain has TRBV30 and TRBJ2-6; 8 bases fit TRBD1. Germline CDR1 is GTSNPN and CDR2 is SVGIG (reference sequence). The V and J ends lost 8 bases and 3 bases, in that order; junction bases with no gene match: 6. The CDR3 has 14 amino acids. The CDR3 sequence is CAQTQGGGANVLTF. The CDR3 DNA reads TGTGCCCAGACACAGGGGGGTGGGGCCAACGTCCTGACTTTC.

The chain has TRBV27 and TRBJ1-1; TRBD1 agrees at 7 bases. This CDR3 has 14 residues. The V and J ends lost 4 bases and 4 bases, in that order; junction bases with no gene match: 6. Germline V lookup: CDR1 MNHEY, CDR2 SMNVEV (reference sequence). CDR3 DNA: TGTGCCAGCAGTTCCTTAGGGGGCGTCACTGAAGCTTTCTTT. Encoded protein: CASSSLGGVTEAFF.